This is a list of T cell receptor beta chains from one sample in a study of cytotoxic CD8 clonotypes in ibrutinib-treated CLL. Clones were sequenced by immunoSEQ multiplex PCR, and TCRdb holds only the in-frame ones, with some missing. The sample records about 89,000 clones, around 73% being singletons. The specimen comprised PBMCs, sampled after 12 months of ibrutinib treatment. These receptors were taken from a human donor with chronic lymphocytic leukemia. Both conserved end residues are part of each CDR3. The D gene is left open where the match is weak. Clone size is stated in some rows and not others, as once, few, many or a class when expanded.

d_call,clone_size,v_call,j_call,cdr3_aa,cdr3_nt
TRBD1,few,TRBV5-4,TRBJ2-6,CASSLGGGRAYHSGANVLTF,TGTGCCAGCAGCTTGGGAGGGGGCAGGGCCTACCACTCTGGGGCCAACGTCCTGACTTTC
NA,NA,TRBV5-1,TRBJ2-1,CASSPRSSYNEQFF,TGCGCCAGCAGCCCGAGGAGCTCCTACAATGAGCAGTTCTTC
TRBD1,NA,TRBV27,TRBJ1-2,CASSPTGLANYGYTF,TGTGCCAGCAGTCCGACAGGGTTAGCTAACTATGGCTACACCTTC
TRBD2,NA,TRBV2,TRBJ2-1,CASSTMTSGGYNEQFF,TGTGCCAGCAGTACCATGACTAGCGGGGGATACAATGAGCAGTTCTTC
NA,NA,TRBV7-9,TRBJ1-1,CASSLSSGSNTEAFF,TGTGCCAGCAGCTTATCGTCTGGATCGAACACTGAAGCTTTCTTT
NA,NA,TRBV7-9,TRBJ2-3,CASSSGGGNTDTQYF,TGTGCCAGCAGCTCGGGTGGGGGTAACACAGATACGCAGTATTTT
NA,NA,TRBV9,TRBJ2-3,CASSVVDSPSTDTQYF,TGTGCCAGCAGCGTAGTTGACTCCCCTAGCACAGATACGCAGTATTTT
NA,NA,TRBV10-3,TRBJ2-3,CAISLRETQYF,TGTGCCATCAGTCTCAGAGAAACGCAGTATTTT
NA,NA,TRBV11-3,TRBJ2-1,CASSTRGGSYNEQFF,TGTGCCAGCAGCACAAGGGGGGGCTCCTACAATGAGCAGTTCTTC
NA,NA,TRBV7-2,TRBJ2-4,CASSSGGVGDIQYF,TGTGCCAGCAGCTCTGGGGGTGTGGGGGACATTCAGTACTTC
NA,NA,TRBV2,TRBJ2-1,CASGGSSYNEQFF,TGTGCCAGCGGGGGGAGCTCCTACAATGAGCAGTTCTTC
NA,NA,TRBV27,TRBJ1-5,CASSRRGLEGQPQHF,TGTGCCAGCAGCCGTCGGGGTCTAGAGGGTCAGCCCCAGCATTTT
NA,NA,TRBV5-1,TRBJ1-6,CASSLVGASGSPLHF,TGCGCCAGCAGCTTGGTGGGGGCCTCGGGTTCACCCCTCCACTTT
TRBD1,NA,TRBV5-8,TRBJ1-1,CASSLGFRGPVNTEAFF,TGTGCCAGCAGCTTGGGATTTAGGGGGCCGGTGAACACTGAAGCTTTCTTT
NA,NA,TRBV5-1,TRBJ2-1,CASSLALRGAGNEQFF,TGCGCCAGCAGCTTGGCCCTACGGGGGGCAGGCAATGAGCAGTTCTTC
NA,NA,TRBV5-1,TRBJ1-1,CASSRQVNTEAFF,TGCGCCAGCAGTCGACAGGTGAACACTGAAGCTTTCTTT
NA,once,TRBV7-8,TRBJ2-5,CASSPRTMETQYF,TGTGCCAGCAGCCCACGCACTATGGAGACCCAGTACTTC